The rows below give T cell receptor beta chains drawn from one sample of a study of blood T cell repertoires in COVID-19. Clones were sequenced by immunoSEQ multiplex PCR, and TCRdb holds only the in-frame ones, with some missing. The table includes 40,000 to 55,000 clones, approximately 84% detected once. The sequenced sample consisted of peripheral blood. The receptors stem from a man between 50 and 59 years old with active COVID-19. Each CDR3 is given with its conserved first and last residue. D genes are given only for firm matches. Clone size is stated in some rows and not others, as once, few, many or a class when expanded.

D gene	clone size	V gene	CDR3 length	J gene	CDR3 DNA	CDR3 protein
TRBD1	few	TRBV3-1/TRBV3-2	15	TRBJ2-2	TGTGCCAGCAGCCAAGTAGGGACAGGCCCCGGGGAGCTGTTTTTT	CASSQVGTGPGELFF
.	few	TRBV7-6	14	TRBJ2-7	TGTGCCAGCAGTCCCAACCGAGGCCCCTACGAGCAGTACTTC	CASSPNRGPYEQYF
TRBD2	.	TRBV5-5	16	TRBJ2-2	TGTGCCAGCAGCGCGGGAGGGGGCTTGGCTCCCGGGGAGCTGTTTTTT	CASSAGGGLAPGELFF
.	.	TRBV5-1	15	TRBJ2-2	TGCGCCAGCAGCCCGACAGCCAAGAACACCGGGGAGCTGTTTTTT	CASSPTAKNTGELFF
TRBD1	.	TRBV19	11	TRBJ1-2	TGTGCCAGTAGACAGGGGAATGGCTACACCTTC	CASRQGNGYTF
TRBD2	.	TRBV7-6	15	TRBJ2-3	TGTGCCAGCAGTCTAGCGGGGGGAAGCACAGATACGCAGTATTTT	CASSLAGGSTDTQYF
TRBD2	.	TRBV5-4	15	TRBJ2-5	TGTGCCAGCAGTTATAGCGGGGCGGTCCAAGAGACCCAGTACTTC	CASSYSGAVQETQYF
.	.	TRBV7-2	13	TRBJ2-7	TGTGCCAGCAGCTTAGATCCCCAGGTAGTGAAGGACTTC	CASSLDPQVVKDF
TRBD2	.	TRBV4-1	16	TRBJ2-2	TGCGCCAGCAGCCTAGCAGCGGGGGGGCCGGCCGGGGAGCTGTTTTTT	CASSLAAGGPAGELFF
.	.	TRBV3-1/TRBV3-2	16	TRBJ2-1	TGTGCCAGCAGCCCTACCTGGGGGGGGGCTTACAATGAGCAGTTCTTC	CASSPTWGGAYNEQFF
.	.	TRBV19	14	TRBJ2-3	TGTGCCAGTAGGAGGACAGTCAGCACAGATACGCAGTATTTT	CASRRTVSTDTQYF
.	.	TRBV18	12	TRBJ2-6	TGTGCCACCCGGTTAGGGGCCAACGTCCTGACTTTC	CATRLGANVLTF
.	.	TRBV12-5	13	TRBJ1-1	TGTGCTAGTGGTTTGTGGGCTACGACTGAAGCTTTCTTT	CASGLWATTEAFF
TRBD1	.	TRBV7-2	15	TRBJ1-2	TGTGCCAGCAGCCCCCGGACAGGGGGCAACTATGGCTACACCTTC	CASSPRTGGNYGYTF
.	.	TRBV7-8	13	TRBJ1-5	TGTGCCAGCAGCCAAGGAGGGCGTCAGCCCCAGCATTTT	CASSQGGRQPQHF
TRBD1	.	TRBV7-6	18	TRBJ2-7	TGTGCCAGCAGCTTTCATATCACCGGGACAGGGAACATCTACGAGCAGTACTTC	CASSFHITGTGNIYEQYF
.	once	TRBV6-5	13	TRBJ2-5	TGTGCCAGCAGGCCTTCGGGGCAAGAGACCCAGTACTTC	CASRPSGQETQYF
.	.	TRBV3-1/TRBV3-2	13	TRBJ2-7	TGTGCCAGCAGCCAATCAGGGGTGGGGGAGCAGTACTTC	CASSQSGVGEQYF
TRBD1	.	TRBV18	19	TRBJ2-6	TGTGCCAGCTCACCAAGGTCGGCAGGGGGAAATTCTGGGGCCAACGTCCTGACTTTC	CASSPRSAGGNSGANVLTF
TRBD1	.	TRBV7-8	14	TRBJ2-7	TGTGCCAGGGGCTGGGACAGGATAAACTACGAGCAGTACTTC	CARGWDRINYEQYF
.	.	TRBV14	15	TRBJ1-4	TGTGCCAGCAGCCTGGTCGGAGGAGGTCAGGAAAAACTGTTTTTT	CASSLVGGGQEKLFF
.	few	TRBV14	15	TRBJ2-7	TGTGCCAGCAGCCAAGAGACAGGGACTTCCTACGAGCAGTACTTC	CASSQETGTSYEQYF
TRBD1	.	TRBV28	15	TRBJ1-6	TGTGCCAGCAGTCCGATCGGGACAGGTCGATCACCCCTCCACTTT	CASSPIGTGRSPLHF
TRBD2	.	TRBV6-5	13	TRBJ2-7	TGTGCCAGCAGTTACCGGGGGGGGTACGAGCAGTACTTC	CASSYRGGYEQYF
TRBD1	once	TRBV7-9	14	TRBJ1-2	TGTGCCAGCAGGCCTGGACAGGGTAACTATGGCTACACCTTC	CASRPGQGNYGYTF
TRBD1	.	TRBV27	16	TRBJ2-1	TGTGCCAGCAGTTTGGACAGGATCCCGGGCTACAATGAGCAGTTCTTC	CASSLDRIPGYNEQFF
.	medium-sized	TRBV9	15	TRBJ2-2	TGTGCCAGCAGCGCCGCGAACGGGAACACCGGGGAGCTGTTTTTT	CASSAANGNTGELFF
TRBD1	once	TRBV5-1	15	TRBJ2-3	TGCGCCAGCAGGATCGCCGGGACAGGGGGTGATTCAGGGTATTTT	CASRIAGTGGDSGYF
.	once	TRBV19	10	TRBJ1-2	TGTGCCAGTAGCAGGGGCGGCTACACCTTC	CASSRGGYTF
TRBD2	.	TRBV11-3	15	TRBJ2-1	TGTGCCAGCAGCTTTAGCGGGGGGGTCTACAATGAGCAGTTCTTC	CASSFSGGVYNEQFF
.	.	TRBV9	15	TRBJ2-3	TGTGCCAGCAGCCCCGTTCCCAGGGGCGAAGATACGCAGTATTTT	CASSPVPRGEDTQYF
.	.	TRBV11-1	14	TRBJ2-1	TGTGCCAGCAGCTTAGCGGGGGCCTGGGATGAGCAGTTCTTC	CASSLAGAWDEQFF
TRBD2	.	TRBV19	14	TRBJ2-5	TGTGCCACCCAGACTAGCGGGGGGCGGGAGACCCAGTACTTC	CATQTSGGRETQYF
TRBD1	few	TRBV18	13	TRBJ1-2	TGTGCCAGCTCAACTCAGGGGGTCTATGGCTACACCTTC	CASSTQGVYGYTF
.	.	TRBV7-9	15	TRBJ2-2	TGTGCCAGCAGCTTGGGGCAACCGAACACCGGGGAGCTGTTTTTT	CASSLGQPNTGELFF
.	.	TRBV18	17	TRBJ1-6	TGTGCCAGCTCACCCTCGACAATAAGCTCCTATAATTCACCCCTCCACTTT	CASSPSTISSYNSPLHF